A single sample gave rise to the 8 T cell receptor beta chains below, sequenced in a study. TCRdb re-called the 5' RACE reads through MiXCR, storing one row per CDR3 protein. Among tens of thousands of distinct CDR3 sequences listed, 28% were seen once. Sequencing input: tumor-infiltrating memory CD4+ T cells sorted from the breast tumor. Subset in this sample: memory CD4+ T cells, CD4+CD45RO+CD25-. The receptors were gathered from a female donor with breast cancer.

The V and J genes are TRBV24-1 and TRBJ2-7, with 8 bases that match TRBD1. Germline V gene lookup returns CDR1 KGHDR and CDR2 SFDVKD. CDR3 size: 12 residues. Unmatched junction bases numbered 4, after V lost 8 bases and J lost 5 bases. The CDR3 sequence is CATTRTGHEQYF. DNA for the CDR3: TGTGCCACCACCCGGACAGGGCACGAGCAGTACTTC.

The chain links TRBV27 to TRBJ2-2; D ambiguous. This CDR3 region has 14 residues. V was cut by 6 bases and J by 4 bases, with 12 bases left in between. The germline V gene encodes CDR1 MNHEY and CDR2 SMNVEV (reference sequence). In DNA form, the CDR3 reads TGTGCCAGCAGACTCCTCGAAGCCACCGGGGAGCTGTTTTTT. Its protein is CASRLLEATGELFF.

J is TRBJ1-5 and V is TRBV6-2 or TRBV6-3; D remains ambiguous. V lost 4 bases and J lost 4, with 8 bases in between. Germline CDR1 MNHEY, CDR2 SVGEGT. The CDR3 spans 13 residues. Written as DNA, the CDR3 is TGTGCCAGCAGTTTGCAGACAAATCAGCCCCAGCATTTT. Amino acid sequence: CASSLQTNQPQHF.

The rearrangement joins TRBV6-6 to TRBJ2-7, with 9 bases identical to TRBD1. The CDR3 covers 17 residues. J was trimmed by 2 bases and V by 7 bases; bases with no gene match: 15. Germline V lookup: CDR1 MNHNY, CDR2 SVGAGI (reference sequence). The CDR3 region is CASTLSTGTGFTYEQYF. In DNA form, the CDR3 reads TGTGCCAGCACCCTATCAACCGGGACAGGGTTCACCTACGAGCAGTACTTC.

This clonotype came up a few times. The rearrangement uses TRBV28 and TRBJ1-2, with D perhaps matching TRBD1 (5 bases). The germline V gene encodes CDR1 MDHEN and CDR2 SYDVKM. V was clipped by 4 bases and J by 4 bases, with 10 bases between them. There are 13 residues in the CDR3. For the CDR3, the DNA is TGTGCCAGCAGTTGGTTAGGGGTCTATGGCTACACCTTC. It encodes CASSWLGVYGYTF.

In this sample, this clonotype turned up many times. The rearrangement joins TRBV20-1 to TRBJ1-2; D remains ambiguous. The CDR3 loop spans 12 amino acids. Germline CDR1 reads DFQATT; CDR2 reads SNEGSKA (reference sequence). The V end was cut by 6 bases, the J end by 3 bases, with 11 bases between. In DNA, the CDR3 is TGCAGTGCCAGAAGGCAGGACTATGGCTACACCTTC. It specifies CSARRQDYGYTF.

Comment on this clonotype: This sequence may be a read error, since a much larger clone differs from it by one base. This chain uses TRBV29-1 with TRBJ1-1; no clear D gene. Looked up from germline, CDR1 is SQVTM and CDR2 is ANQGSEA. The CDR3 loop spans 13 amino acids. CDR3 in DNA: TGCAGAGTTTTGGTACAGTGGAACACTGAAGCTTTCTTT. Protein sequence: CRVLVQWNTEAFF.

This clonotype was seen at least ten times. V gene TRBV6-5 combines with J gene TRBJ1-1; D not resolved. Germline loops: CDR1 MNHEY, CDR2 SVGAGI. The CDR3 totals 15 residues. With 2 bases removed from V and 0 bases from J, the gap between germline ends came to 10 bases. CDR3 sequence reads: CASSYLLGVNTEAFF. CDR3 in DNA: TGTGCCAGCAGTTACCTTCTAGGAGTGAACACTGAAGCTTTCTTT.